Sequencing of this T cell receptor (beta chain) was carried out in a study of T cell responses to AZD1222 COVID-19 vaccine. A word on this clone: Its antigen is unknown.

This CDR3 has 14 amino acids. The germline gives CDR1 MDHEN, CDR2 SYDVKM. The V gene end was trimmed by 6 bases and the J gene end by 3 bases; junction bases not matched to a gene: 4. Here immunoSEQ multiplex PCR was the method, and the copy in TCRdb shows in-frame clones only, minus some. Among about 140,000 clones, 80% to 95% were seen once, and the ten largest hold roughly 5%. Findings and caveats of the study: White British people made up most donors, females outnumbered males, and clonal diversity was possibly underestimated. Only a handful of AZD1222 recipients tested seropositive at baseline. Unmutated variant regions reportedly attract nearly half of all spike-specific TCRs.

This chain joins TRBV28 and TRBJ2-7; 11 bases map to TRBD2. The TCR originated in an adult in good health. The sample here was peripheral blood, taken on day 0 of AZD1222 vaccination. CDR3 sequence (DNA): TGTGCCAGCAGCCGACTAGCGGGGAACTACGAGCAGTACTTC. Protein product: CASSRLAGNYEQYF.